At least ten counts were recorded for the clone carrying this T cell receptor beta chain. Antigen unknown. The germline gives CDR1 MNHEY, CDR2 SVGAGI. The V segment lost 0 bases and the J segment 5 bases; nucleotides outside the gene matches: 7. This CDR3 spans 16 amino acids. This sample was taken from a study of T cell repertoires in cytomegalovirus infection. At the level of the study: Based on public TCR beta signatures, there were indications of CMV infection and of a matching HLA type.

One entry per CDR3 protein results from TCRdb running MiXCR on the reads. This table holds under 600,000 distinct CDR3 sequences, about 17% found once. Study-wide results and limits: In two of eight donors, the top clonotype was HLA-C-restricted CMV-specific. Totalled public TCR beta family frequency picked out people who carried CMV plus the relevant HLA.

Sequenced sample: CD8+ T cells from PBMCs. The receptor comes from a human donor in good health (CMV status not recorded). Some clones in this sample may be carry-over from other donors' samples. The chain couples TRBV6-5 to TRBJ2-1; 7 positions agree with TRBD2. The CDR3 sequence: CASSYSPLANDNEQFF. CDR3 DNA sequence: TGTGCCAGCAGTTACTCCCCACTAGCGAACGACAATGAGCAGTTCTTC.